This T cell receptor beta chain stems from a study of metastatic and nonmetastatic thyroid tumors. About the research overall: Across blood and tumor or nodule tissue, repertoires from malignant and benign thyroid patients were compared with one another.

With respect to this clone: Its specificity is unknown.

Study-wide findings and caveats: Malignant thyroid tumors reportedly had TCR beta diversity that was significantly higher than in benign nodules, in blood and tumor.

Under the authors' procedure: What underpinned the distant-metastasis classifier for papillary thyroid cancer was the set of CDR3 differences across clinicopathological groups. TCRdb ran MiXCR on the PCR reads. These V and J calls rely on TCRdb rather than the paper's analysis. The data contain about 8,000 clones, 29% of them singletons. Each patient went into thyroid surgery without having received any treatment. The CDR3 runs 14 residues. After removal of 4 bases from V and 6 bases from J, the junction contained 0 bases not matched to a gene. The source material was tumor tissue. The V and J genes are TRBV12-3 or TRBV12-4 and TRBJ2-2, with TRBD2 identical over 12 bases. The sequence was collected from a female donor with papillary thyroid cancer or a benign thyroid nodule (not recorded which). Some clones in this sample may be carry-over from other donors' samples. CDR3 loop: CASSSSGGAGELFF. In DNA form, the CDR3 reads TGTGCCAGCAGTTCTAGCGGGGGGGCCGGGGAGCTGTTTTTT.